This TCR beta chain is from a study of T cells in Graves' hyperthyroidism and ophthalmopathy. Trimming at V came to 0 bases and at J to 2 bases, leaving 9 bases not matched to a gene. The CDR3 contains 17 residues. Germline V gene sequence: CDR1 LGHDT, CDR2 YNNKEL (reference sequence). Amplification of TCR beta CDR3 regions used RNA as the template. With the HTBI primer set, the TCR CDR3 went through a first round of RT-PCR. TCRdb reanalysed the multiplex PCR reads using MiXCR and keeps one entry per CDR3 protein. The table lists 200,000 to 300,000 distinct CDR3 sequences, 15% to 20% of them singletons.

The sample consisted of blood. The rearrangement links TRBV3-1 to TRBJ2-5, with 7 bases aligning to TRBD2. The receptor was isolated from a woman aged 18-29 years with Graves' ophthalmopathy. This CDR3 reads CASSQDHSGRRQETQYF. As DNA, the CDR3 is TGTGCCAGCAGCCAAGACCATAGCGGGCGCCGACAAGAGACCCAGTACTTC.